These T cell receptor beta chains were read from a single sample in a study of radiation and T cells in renal cell carcinoma. The assay was immunoSEQ multiplex PCR, and TCRdb's table has in-frame clones only and misses some. The sample yields 150,000 to 160,000 clones, roughly 90% seen once. Sequencing was performed on blood, taken from a patient whose treatment included radiotherapy and nephrectomy. The receptors here all came from a woman aged 45-65 years with renal cell carcinoma. Each CDR3 is given with its conserved first and last residue. A D gene is named only where the DNA matches it firmly. The size of a clone is reported for some rows only, either as once, few or many, or as a class for expanded clones.

cdr3_aa: CASSLGARGPNNEQFF
cdr3_nt: TGCGCCAGCAGCCTGGGGGCCAGGGGGCCCAACAATGAGCAGTTCTTC
d_call: TRBD1
v_call: TRBV5-1
clone_size: NA
j_call: TRBJ2-1

cdr3_aa: CASSSGWGGETQYF
cdr3_nt: TGTGCCAGCAGCTCCGGGTGGGGCGGCGAGACCCAGTACTTC
d_call: NA
v_call: TRBV7-9
clone_size: once
j_call: TRBJ2-5

cdr3_aa: CASRSGGDEQFF
cdr3_nt: TGCGCCAGCAGGTCAGGGGGGGATGAGCAGTTCTTC
d_call: NA
v_call: TRBV5-1
clone_size: NA
j_call: TRBJ2-1

cdr3_aa: CSFFRQGLNTEAFF
cdr3_nt: TGCAGCTTTTTTCGACAGGGGCTGAACACTGAAGCTTTCTTT
d_call: TRBD1
v_call: TRBV29-1
clone_size: NA
j_call: TRBJ1-1

cdr3_aa: CATATVLNTEAFF
cdr3_nt: TGTGCCACCGCGACAGTTCTGAACACTGAAGCTTTCTTT
d_call: NA
v_call: TRBV19
clone_size: NA
j_call: TRBJ1-1

cdr3_aa: CASSGRSTDEPSSNQPQHF
cdr3_nt: TGTGCCAGCAGCGGGAGGTCCACGGACGAGCCCTCTAGCAATCAGCCCCAGCATTTT
d_call: NA
v_call: TRBV21-1
clone_size: NA
j_call: TRBJ1-5

cdr3_aa: CASSDRDRVGYTF
cdr3_nt: TGTGCCAGCAGTGACCGGGACAGGGTTGGCTACACCTTC
d_call: TRBD1
v_call: TRBV6-6
clone_size: NA
j_call: TRBJ1-2

cdr3_aa: CASSESRRESGYTF
cdr3_nt: TGTGCCAGCAGTGAATCCCGCAGGGAAAGTGGCTACACCTTC
d_call: NA
v_call: TRBV6-1
clone_size: once
j_call: TRBJ1-2

cdr3_aa: CASSLGLAGGTDTQYF
cdr3_nt: TGTGCCAGCAGCTTGGGACTAGCGGGGGGTACAGATACGCAGTATTTT
d_call: TRBD2
v_call: TRBV7-2
clone_size: NA
j_call: TRBJ2-3

cdr3_aa: CASSQDEELDSPLHF
cdr3_nt: TGCGCCAGCAGCCAAGACGAAGAGTTGGATTCACCCCTCCACTTT
d_call: NA
v_call: TRBV4-3
clone_size: NA
j_call: TRBJ1-6

cdr3_aa: CASSPGGGANVLTF
cdr3_nt: TGTGCCAGCAGCCCCGGGGGAGGGGCCAACGTCCTGACTTTC
d_call: NA
v_call: TRBV7-2
clone_size: once
j_call: TRBJ2-6

cdr3_aa: CASSPQGQGPNTEAFF
cdr3_nt: TGCGCCAGCAGCCCCCAGGGACAGGGCCCGAACACTGAAGCTTTCTTT
d_call: TRBD1
v_call: TRBV5-1
clone_size: NA
j_call: TRBJ1-1

cdr3_aa: CASSLAAGGPDTQYF
cdr3_nt: TGTGCCAGCAGCTTAGCAGCGGGGGGACCAGATACGCAGTATTTT
d_call: TRBD2
v_call: TRBV7-9
clone_size: once
j_call: TRBJ2-3

cdr3_aa: CASSRGAADTQYF
cdr3_nt: TGTGCCAGCAGTAGGGGGGCCGCAGATACGCAGTATTTT
d_call: NA
v_call: TRBV7-3
clone_size: NA
j_call: TRBJ2-3

cdr3_aa: CASSVSARQETQYF
cdr3_nt: TGTGCCAGCAGCGTTTCCGCCAGACAAGAGACCCAGTACTTC
d_call: NA
v_call: TRBV9
clone_size: NA
j_call: TRBJ2-5

cdr3_aa: CSAAIVPATNYGYTF
cdr3_nt: TGCAGCGCCGCTATAGTCCCCGCGACTAACTATGGCTACACCTTC
d_call: NA
v_call: TRBV29-1
clone_size: NA
j_call: TRBJ1-2

cdr3_aa: CASSLVGGYSGANVLTF
cdr3_nt: TGTGCCAGCAGCCTGGTGGGGGGTTACTCTGGGGCCAACGTCCTGACTTTC
d_call: NA
v_call: TRBV7-2
clone_size: NA
j_call: TRBJ2-6

cdr3_aa: CSVTGSYNEQFF
cdr3_nt: TGCAGTGTGACGGGCAGCTACAATGAGCAGTTCTTC
d_call: NA
v_call: TRBV29-1
clone_size: NA
j_call: TRBJ2-1

cdr3_aa: CASSYGGLKAFF
cdr3_nt: TGTGCCAGCAGTTACGGAGGTCTGAAAGCTTTCTTT
d_call: NA
v_call: TRBV6-5
clone_size: NA
j_call: TRBJ1-1

cdr3_aa: CASSLDLAGYSYNEQFF
cdr3_nt: TGTGCCAGCAGCTTAGATTTAGCGGGGTACTCCTACAATGAGCAGTTCTTC
d_call: TRBD2
v_call: TRBV7-8
clone_size: NA
j_call: TRBJ2-1

cdr3_aa: CASARGSGNTIYF
cdr3_nt: TGTGCCAGTGCAAGGGGTTCTGGAAACACCATATATTTT
d_call: NA
v_call: TRBV21-1
clone_size: NA
j_call: TRBJ1-3

cdr3_aa: CASSLEGFNQPQHF
cdr3_nt: TGTGCCAGCAGCTTAGAGGGGTTCAATCAGCCCCAGCATTTT
d_call: NA
v_call: TRBV7-9
clone_size: NA
j_call: TRBJ1-5